What follows describes a single T cell receptor beta chain. Its antigen is unknown. A universal primer site came from template switching; cDNA carried unique molecular identifiers. TCRdb independently ran MiXCR on the 5' RACE reads; one entry per CDR3 protein. Of hundreds of thousands of distinct CDR3 sequences detected, roughly 20% appear once; the ten largest clones hold over 4%. In germline, CDR1 is SGHVS, CDR2 FNYEAQ. The CDR3 extends over 15 amino acids. V was pared by 3 bases and J by 3 bases, with 15 bases between. Healthy Caucasians provided all donations. This specimen belongs to a study of identical twins. Study outcomes and limitations: Beta clonotypes that were abundant in cord blood contained fewer insertions, a pattern absent from memory repertoires.

These data also formed part of another study, on T cells expressing NK-cell markers. From that paper: Similarly, these clonotypes led the CD3+CD56-NKG2C+ fraction as well in a handful of donors.

Sequencing was carried out using PBMCs. The receptor comes from a woman aged 18-29 years in good health. This sequence joins TRBV7-6 and TRBJ2-7; tentatively, D is TRBD2 (6 bases). CDR3 nucleotides: TGTGCCAGCAGCTTGTTTGGAGGGACTGTCTACGAGCAGTACTTC. This translates into CASSLFGGTVYEQYF.